The 12 T cell receptor beta chains listed next were all sequenced from one sample in a study of molecular identifiers for immune sequencing clone quantification. TCRdb reanalysed the PCR reads using MiXCR and keeps one entry per CDR3 protein. The table has about 640,000 distinct CDR3 sequences, 20% seen once; the top ten hold 0.85%. Material: naive CD8+ T cells from blood, with Jurkat cell RNA spiked in. Specified subset: FACS-sorted CD8+CD4-CCR7+CD45RA+ naive T cells. The receptors stem from a human donor in good health. Some libraries in this study had Jurkat cell RNA spiked in.

This clonotype came up many times. This chain connects TRBV12-3 or TRBV12-4 to TRBJ2-1; D is possibly TRBD1 (5 bases). The CDR3 length is 13 residues. Trimming pared 5 bases from V and 4 bases from J, leaving 9 bases between. In DNA, the CDR3 is TGTGCCAGCAGTCCCAGGGAATACAATGAGCAGTTCTTC. Its protein is CASSPREYNEQFF.

Worth noting for this clonotype: Given a much more abundant clone one base away, this may be a read error. The chain recombines TRBV20-1 with TRBJ1-1; TRBD1 might be the D (6 bases). Germline V gives CDR1 DFQATT, CDR2 SNEGSKA (reference sequence). The CDR3 is 15 residues long. V shed 0 bases and J shed 1 base, with 12 bases lying between them. The CDR3 coding sequence is TGCAGTGCTAGAGATCTCGGACAGCCGAACACTGAAGCTTTCTTT. Its protein product is CSARDLGQPNTEAFF.

This clonotype has just a few counts. The J gene is TRBJ1-5, the V gene TRBV4-1, with D unresolved. V lost 0 bases to trimming and J lost 9 bases, with 15 bases between them. This CDR3 region has 15 residues. Germline values: CDR1 MGHRA, CDR2 YSYEKL. The CDR3 coding sequence is TGCGCCAGCAGCCAAGATGGACTGGGCCGGGCGCCCCAGCATTTT. It yields the protein CASSQDGLGRAPQHF.

This clonotype was counted at least ten times. In DNA form, the CDR3 reads TGCAGCGTTTGGGAGAGCTCCTACAATGAGCAGTTCTTC. As protein: CSVWESSYNEQFF. The chain recombines TRBV29-1 with TRBJ2-1; a possible D gene is TRBD2 (5 bases). V was clipped by 5 bases and J by 0 bases, with 8 bases between them. The CDR3 runs 13 residues. Germline-derived CDR1 and CDR2 are SQVTM and ANQGSEA.

The sample holds a few counts of this clonotype. A much larger clone differs from this one at a single base, so this may be a read error. Without the conserved terminal phenylalanine or tryptophan, this CDR3 likely stems from a read error. V usage is TRBV6-2 or TRBV6-3 and J usage is TRBJ2-5; 8 bases are a match to TRBD2. Germline V CDR1 and CDR2: MNHEY, SVGEGT. Losses at the gene ends were 6 bases for V and 2 bases for J; bases not matched to a gene: 8. This CDR3 has 15 residues. The CDR3 protein is CASRRIAGLQETQYL. The CDR3 DNA is TGTGCCAGCAGACGGATAGCGGGGCTTCAAGAGACCCAGTACCTC.

This clonotype was counted many times. The genes are TRBV30 and TRBJ2-1; 9 bases line up with TRBD2. The germline V gene has CDR1 GTSNPN and CDR2 SVGIG (reference sequence). This CDR3 spans 13 amino acids. V trimming: 4 bases; J trimming: 5 bases; junction bases outside the gene matches: 3. CDR3 in amino acids: CAWTSGNDNEQFF. DNA for the CDR3: TGTGCCTGGACTAGCGGGAATGACAATGAGCAGTTCTTC. The full variable domain, rest sourced from reference TRBV30 and TRBJ2-1, is SQTIHQWPATLVQPVGSPLSLECTVEGTSNPNLYWYRQAAGRGLQLLFYSVGIGQISSEVPQNLSASRPQDRQFILSSKKLLLSDSGFYLCAWTSGNDNEQFFGPGTRLTVL.

This clonotype has only a few counts. A much larger clone sits a single nucleotide away, making a read error possible. This chain connects TRBV5-3 to TRBJ2-7, with 7 bases matching TRBD2. TRBV5-3 is an ORF for which the function is uncertain. The ends lost 8 bases at V and 0 bases at J; junction bases unmatched: 11. The CDR3 contains 15 residues. CDR3 region: CASSGTPRGSYEQYF. In DNA, the CDR3 is TGTGCCAGCAGCGGGACCCCCCGGGGCTCCTACGAGCAGTACTTC.

This clonotype was observed many times. V and J are TRBV28 and TRBJ2-5; TRBD1 matches at 8 bases. The CDR3 has 13 amino acids. Germline trimming cut 5 bases from V and 4 bases from J; bases unmatched to any gene: 3. Germline V lookup: CDR1 MDHEN, CDR2 SYDVKM. CDR3 DNA: TGTGCCAGCAGTGATACAGGGGGAGAGACCCAGTACTTC. Residues: CASSDTGGETQYF.

Comments on this clonotype: This could be a read error, since a much larger clone is one nucleotide away. The rearrangement joins TRBV12-3 or TRBV12-4 to TRBJ1-4; a weak D match, TRBD1 (6 bases). Trimming stripped 5 bases from V and 10 bases from J, with 20 bases between. This CDR3 is built from 15 residues. The CDR3 bases are TGTGCCAGCAGTGCATTTAGGGACAACGGGGGAAAACTGTTTTTT. Translation gives CASSAFRDNGGKLFF.

In its sample, this clonotype was seen many times. The V call is TRBV19, the J call TRBJ2-7; D remains unclear. V was pared by 4 bases and J by 0 bases, with 10 bases between. The CDR3 loop spans 14 amino acids. Germline CDR1 LNHDA, CDR2 SQIVND (reference sequence). The CDR3 sequence is CASSTGGYSYEQYF. The CDR3 DNA is TGTGCCAGTAGTACTGGCGGATACTCCTACGAGCAGTACTTC.

Ten or more counts support this clonotype. The V gene is TRBV30, the J gene TRBJ2-3, with 12 nucleotides matching TRBD2. Germline CDR1 is GTSNPN and CDR2 is SVGIG (reference sequence). J gave up 2 bases and V 8 bases, and 8 bases lay outside the gene matches. This CDR3 comprises 15 residues. CDR3 DNA sequence: TGTGCCATACTAGCGGGGGGATTTACCACAGATACGCAGTATTTT. Translated: CAILAGGFTTDTQYF.

This clonotype was detected ten times or more. This chain uses TRBV4-1 with TRBJ2-7; D gene unclear. Germline CDR1 is MGHRA and CDR2 is YSYEKL. Trimming cost V 0 bases and J 6 bases, with 6 bases left between them. This CDR3 comprises 12 residues. CDR3 sequence reads: CASSQDRSEQYF. CDR3 bases: TGCGCCAGCAGCCAAGATAGGAGCGAGCAGTACTTC.